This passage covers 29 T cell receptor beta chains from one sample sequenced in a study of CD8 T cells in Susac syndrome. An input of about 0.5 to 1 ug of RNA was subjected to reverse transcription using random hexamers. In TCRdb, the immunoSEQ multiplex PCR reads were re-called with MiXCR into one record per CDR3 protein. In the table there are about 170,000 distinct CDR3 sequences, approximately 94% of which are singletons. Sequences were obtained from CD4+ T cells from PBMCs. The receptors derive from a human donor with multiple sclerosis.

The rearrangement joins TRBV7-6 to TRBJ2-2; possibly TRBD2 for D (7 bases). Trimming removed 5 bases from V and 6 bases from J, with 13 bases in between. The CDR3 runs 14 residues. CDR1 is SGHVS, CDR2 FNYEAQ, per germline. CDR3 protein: CASSEMRGPGELFF. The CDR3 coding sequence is TGTGCCAGCAGCGAGATGCGGGGGCCCGGGGAGCTGTTTTTT.

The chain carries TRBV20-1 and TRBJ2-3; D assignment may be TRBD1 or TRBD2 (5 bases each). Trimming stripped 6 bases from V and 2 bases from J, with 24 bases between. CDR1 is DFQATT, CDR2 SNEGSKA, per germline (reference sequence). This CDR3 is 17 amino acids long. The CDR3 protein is CSAPWDQTKQFTDTQYF. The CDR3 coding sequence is TGCAGTGCCCCTTGGGACCAAACTAAACAATTCACAGATACGCAGTATTTT.

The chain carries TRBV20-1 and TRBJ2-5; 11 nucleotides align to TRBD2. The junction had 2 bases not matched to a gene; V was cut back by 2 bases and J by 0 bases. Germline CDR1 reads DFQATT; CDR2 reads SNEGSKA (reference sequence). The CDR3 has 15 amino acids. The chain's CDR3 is CSARRLAGYQETQYF. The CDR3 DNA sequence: TGCAGTGCTAGAAGACTAGCGGGATACCAAGAGACCCAGTACTTC.

The DNA for the CDR3 is TGTGCCAGCAGGACAGGAGGTTCCTATGGCTACACCTTC. Translated, it gives CASRTGGSYGYTF. The chain carries TRBV6-6 and TRBJ1-2, with a weak D call TRBD1 (6 bases). V lost 6 bases, J lost 4 bases, and 12 bases lay in between. Per the germline V gene, CDR1 is MNHNY and CDR2 is SVGAGI (reference sequence). This CDR3 contains 13 residues.

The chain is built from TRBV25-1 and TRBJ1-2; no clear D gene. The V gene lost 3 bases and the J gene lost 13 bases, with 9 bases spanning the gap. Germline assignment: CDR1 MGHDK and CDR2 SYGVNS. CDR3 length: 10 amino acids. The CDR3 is CASSDTVLTF. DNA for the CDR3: TGTGCCAGCAGTGATACAGTCCTCACCTTC.

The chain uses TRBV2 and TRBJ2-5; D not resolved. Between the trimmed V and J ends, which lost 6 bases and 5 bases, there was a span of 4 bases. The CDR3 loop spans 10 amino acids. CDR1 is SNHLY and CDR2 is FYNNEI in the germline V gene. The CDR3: CASRMETQYF. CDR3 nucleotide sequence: TGTGCCAGCAGGATGGAGACCCAGTACTTC.

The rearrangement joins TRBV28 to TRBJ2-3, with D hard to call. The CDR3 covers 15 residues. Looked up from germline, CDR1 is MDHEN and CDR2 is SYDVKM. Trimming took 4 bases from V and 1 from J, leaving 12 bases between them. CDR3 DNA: TGTGCCAGCAGTTCTCCGGCCAGTCGCACAGATACGCAGTATTTT. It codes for CASSSPASRTDTQYF.

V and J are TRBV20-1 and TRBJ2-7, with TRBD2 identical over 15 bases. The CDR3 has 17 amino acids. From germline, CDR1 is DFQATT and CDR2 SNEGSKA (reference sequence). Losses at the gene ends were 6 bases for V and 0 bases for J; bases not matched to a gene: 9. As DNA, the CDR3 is TGCAGTGCCCAGGGACTAGCGGGGGGCCCAAGCTCCTACGAGCAGTACTTC. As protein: CSAQGLAGGPSSYEQYF.

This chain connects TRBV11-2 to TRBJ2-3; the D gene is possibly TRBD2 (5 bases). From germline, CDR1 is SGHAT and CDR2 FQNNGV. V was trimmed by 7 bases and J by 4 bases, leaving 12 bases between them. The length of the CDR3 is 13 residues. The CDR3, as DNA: TGTGCCAGCAAGGACGGAGCGGCAGATACGCAGTATTTT. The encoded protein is CASKDGAADTQYF.

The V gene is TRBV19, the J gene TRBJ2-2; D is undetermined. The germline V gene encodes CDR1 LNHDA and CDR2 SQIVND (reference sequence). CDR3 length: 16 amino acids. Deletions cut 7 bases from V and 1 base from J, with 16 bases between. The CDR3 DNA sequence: TGTGCCAGTACTCAGCATCGGGCCAGGAACACCGGGGAGCTGTTTTTT. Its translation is CASTQHRARNTGELFF.

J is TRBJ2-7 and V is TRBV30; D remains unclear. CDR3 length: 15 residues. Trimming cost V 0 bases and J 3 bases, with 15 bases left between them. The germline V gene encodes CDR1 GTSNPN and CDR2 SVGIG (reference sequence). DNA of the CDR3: TGTGCCTGGAGTGTACACCCTAGTTTGTACTACGAGCAGTACTTC. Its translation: CAWSVHPSLYYEQYF. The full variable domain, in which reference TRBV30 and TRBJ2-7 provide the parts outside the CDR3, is SQTIHQWPATLVQPVGSPLSLECTVEGTSNPNLYWYRQAAGRGLQLLFYSVGIGQISSEVPQNLSASRPQDRQFILSSKKLLLSDSGFYLCAWSVHPSLYYEQYFGPGTRLTVT.

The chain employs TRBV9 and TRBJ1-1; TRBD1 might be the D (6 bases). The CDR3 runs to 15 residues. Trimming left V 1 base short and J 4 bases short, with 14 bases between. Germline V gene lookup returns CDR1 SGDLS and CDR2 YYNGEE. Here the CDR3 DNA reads TGTGCCAGCAGCGTACGGGGGGCGAAAGGCACTGAAGCTTTCTTT. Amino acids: CASSVRGAKGTEAFF.

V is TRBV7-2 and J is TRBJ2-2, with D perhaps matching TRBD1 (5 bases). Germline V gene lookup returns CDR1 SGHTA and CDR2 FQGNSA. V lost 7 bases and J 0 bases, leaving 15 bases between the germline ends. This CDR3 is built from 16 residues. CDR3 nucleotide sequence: TGTGCCAGCACCCTCCCCCCAGGGCCGAACACCGGGGAGCTGTTTTTT. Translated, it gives CASTLPPGPNTGELFF.

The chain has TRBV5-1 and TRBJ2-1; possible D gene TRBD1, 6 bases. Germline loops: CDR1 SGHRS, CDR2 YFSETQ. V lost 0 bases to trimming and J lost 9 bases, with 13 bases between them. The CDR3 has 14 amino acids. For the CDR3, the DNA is TGCGCCAGCAGCTTGGTCACCAGAGGGGGTGAGCAGTTCTTC. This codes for CASSLVTRGGEQFF.

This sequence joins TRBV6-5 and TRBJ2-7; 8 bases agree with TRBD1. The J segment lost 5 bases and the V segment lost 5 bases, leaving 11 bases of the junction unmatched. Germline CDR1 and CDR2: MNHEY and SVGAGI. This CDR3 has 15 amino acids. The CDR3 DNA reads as TGTGCCAGCAGTACCGCTCGGACAGGGAGGAACGAGCAGTACTTC. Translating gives CASSTARTGRNEQYF.

CDR3 bases: TGTGCCTGGAGAACGGGAACCTACGAGCAGTACTTC. Its protein product is CAWRTGTYEQYF. The chain has TRBV30 and TRBJ2-7; D perhaps matches TRBD2 (5 bases). The germline gives CDR1 GTSNPN, CDR2 SVGIG (reference sequence). The CDR3 loop spans 12 amino acids. The V end was cut by 3 bases, the J end by 2 bases, with 8 bases between.

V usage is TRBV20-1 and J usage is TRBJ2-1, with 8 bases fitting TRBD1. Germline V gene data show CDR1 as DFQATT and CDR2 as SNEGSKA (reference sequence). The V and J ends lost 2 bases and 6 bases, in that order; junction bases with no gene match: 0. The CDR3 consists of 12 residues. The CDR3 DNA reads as TGCAGTGCTAGAACAGGGGGCAATGAGCAGTTCTTC. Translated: CSARTGGNEQFF.

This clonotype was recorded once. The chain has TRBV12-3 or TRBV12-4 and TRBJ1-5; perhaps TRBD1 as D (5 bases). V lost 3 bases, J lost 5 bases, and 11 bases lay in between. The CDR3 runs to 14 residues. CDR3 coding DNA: TGTGCCAGCAGTTTGGGACTCCCGGATCAGCCCCAGCATTTT. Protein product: CASSLGLPDQPQHF.

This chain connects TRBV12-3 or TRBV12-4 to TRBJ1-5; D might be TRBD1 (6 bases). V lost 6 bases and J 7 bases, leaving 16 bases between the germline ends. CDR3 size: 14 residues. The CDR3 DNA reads TGTGCCAGCAGCGGGGGGGCAGCGGCGCAGCCCCAGCATTTT. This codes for CASSGGAAAQPQHF.

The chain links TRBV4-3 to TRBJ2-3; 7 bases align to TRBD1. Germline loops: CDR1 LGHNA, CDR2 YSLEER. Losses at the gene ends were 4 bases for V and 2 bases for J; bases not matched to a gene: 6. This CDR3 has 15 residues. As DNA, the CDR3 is TGCGCCAGCAGCCCGACAGGGCCCTCCACAGATACGCAGTATTTT. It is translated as CASSPTGPSTDTQYF.

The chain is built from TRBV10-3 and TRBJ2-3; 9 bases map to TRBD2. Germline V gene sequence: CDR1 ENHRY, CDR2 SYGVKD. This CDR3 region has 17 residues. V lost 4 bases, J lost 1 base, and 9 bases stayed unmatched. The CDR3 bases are TGTGCCATCAGTGGGATTCATAGCGGGAGAGGCACAGATACGCAGTATTTT. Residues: CAISGIHSGRGTDTQYF.

CDR3 in amino acids: CASSEAGRAGHEQYF. The DNA for the CDR3 is TGTGCCAGCAGTGAAGCGGGCAGGGCCGGCCACGAGCAGTACTTC. The chain carries TRBV2 and TRBJ2-7, with a weak D call TRBD1 (5 bases). With 0 bases removed from V and 5 bases from J, the gap between germline ends came to 14 bases. The germline gives CDR1 SNHLY, CDR2 FYNNEI. There are 15 residues in the CDR3.

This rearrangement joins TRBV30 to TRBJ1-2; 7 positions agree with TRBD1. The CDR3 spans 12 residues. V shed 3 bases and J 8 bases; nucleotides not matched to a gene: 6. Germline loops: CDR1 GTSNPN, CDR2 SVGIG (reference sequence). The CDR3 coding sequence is TGTGCCTGGAGCCGACAGGGTGGAGGCTACACCTTC. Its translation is CAWSRQGGGYTF.

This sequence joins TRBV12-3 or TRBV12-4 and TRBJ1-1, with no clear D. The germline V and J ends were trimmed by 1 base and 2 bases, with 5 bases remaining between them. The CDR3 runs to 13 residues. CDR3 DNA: TGTGCCAGCAGTTTAGGGGTTAACACTGAAGCTTTCTTT. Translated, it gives CASSLGVNTEAFF.

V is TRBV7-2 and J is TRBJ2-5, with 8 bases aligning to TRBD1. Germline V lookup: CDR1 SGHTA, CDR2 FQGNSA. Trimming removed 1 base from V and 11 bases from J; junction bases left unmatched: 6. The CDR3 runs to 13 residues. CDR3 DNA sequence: TGTGCCAGCAGCTTAGACCAAAGGACAGGGCAGTACTTC. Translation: CASSLDQRTGQYF. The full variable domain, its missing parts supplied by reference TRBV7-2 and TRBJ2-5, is GAGVSQSPSNKVTEKGKDVELRCDPISGHTALYWYRQSLGQGLEFLIYFQGNSAPDKSGLPSDRFSAERTGGSVSTLTIQRTQQEDSAVYLCASSLDQRTGQYFGPGTRLLVL.

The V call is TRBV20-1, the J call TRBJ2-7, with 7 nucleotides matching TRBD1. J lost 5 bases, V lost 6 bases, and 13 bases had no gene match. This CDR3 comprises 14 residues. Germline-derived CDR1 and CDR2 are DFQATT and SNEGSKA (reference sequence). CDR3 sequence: CSALPTGYSNEQYF. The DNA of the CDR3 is TGCAGTGCGCTTCCGACAGGGTATAGCAACGAGCAGTACTTC.

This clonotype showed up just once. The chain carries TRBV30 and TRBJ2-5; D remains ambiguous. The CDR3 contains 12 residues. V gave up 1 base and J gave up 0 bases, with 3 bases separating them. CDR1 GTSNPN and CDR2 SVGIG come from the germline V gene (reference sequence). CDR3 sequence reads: CAWSGNQETQYF. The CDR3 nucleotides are TGTGCCTGGAGTGGCAACCAAGAGACCCAGTACTTC.

The CDR3 here is CAWSPLGGPTF. CDR3 sequence (DNA): TGTGCCTGGAGTCCCCTGGGGGGGCCCACCTTC. This chain connects TRBV30 to TRBJ1-2; D may be TRBD1 (6 bases). CDR1 and CDR2 (germline): GTSNPN, SVGIG (reference sequence). V was shortened by 2 bases and J by 13 bases, with 14 bases between the two germline ends. The CDR3 sequence is 11 residues long.

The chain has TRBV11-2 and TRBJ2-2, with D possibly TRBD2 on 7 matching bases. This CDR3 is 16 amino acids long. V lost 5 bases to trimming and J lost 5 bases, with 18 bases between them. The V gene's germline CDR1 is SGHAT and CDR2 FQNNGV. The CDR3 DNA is TGTGCCAGCAGCCCCCTCGGGGGGCCGGGGACCGGGGAGCTGTTTTTT. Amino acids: CASSPLGGPGTGELFF. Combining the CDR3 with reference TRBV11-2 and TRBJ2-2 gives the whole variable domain EAGVAQSPRYKIIEKRQSVAFWCNPISGHATLYWYQQILGQGPKLLIQFQNNGVVDDSQLPKDRFSAERLKGVDSTLKIQPAKLEDSAVYLCASSPLGGPGTGELFFGEGSRLTVL.